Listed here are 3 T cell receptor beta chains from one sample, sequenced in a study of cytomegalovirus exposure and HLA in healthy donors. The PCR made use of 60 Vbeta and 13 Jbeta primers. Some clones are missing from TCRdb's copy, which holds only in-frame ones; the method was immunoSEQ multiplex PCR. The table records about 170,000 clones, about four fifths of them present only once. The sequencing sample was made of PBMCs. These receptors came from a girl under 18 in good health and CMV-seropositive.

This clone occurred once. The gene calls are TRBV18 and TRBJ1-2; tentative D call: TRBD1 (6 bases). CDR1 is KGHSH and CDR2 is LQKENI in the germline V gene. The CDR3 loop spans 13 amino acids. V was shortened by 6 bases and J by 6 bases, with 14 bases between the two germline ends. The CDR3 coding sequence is TGTGCCAGCTCTAAGGGAAAGGGGGATGGCTACACCTTC. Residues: CASSKGKGDGYTF. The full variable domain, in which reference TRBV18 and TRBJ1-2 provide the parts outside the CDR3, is NAGVMQNPRHLVRRRGQEARLRCSPMKGHSHVYWYRQLPEEGLKFMVYLQKENIIDESGMPKERFSAEFPKEGPSILRIQQVVRGDSAAYFCASSKGKGDGYTFGSGTRLTVV.

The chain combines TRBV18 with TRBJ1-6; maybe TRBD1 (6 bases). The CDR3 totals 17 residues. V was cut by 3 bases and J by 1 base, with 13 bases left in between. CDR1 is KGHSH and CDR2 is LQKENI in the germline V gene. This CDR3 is CASSPVQGLSYNSPLHF. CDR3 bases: TGTGCCAGCTCACCGGTTCAGGGGCTATCCTATAATTCACCCCTCCACTTT.

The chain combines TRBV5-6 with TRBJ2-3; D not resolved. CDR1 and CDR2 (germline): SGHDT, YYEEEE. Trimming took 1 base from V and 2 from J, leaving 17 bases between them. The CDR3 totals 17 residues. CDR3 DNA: TGTGCCAGCAGCTTGAAAGGCGGTAGCAGACTCACAGATACGCAGTATTTT. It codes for CASSLKGGSRLTDTQYF.